This paragraph covers one T cell receptor beta chain sequence. Its matching antigen is unknown. The data stem from a study of cytomegalovirus exposure and HLA in healthy donors. Study outcomes and limitations: Researchers reported from a later analysis that most CMV-associated TCR beta chains appeared HLA-restricted.

V was clipped by 3 bases and J by 0 bases, with 12 bases between them. The CDR3 is made up of 16 amino acids. CDR1 and CDR2 (germline): LNHDA, SQIVND (reference sequence). Primers included in the PCR were 60 Vbeta and 13 Jbeta primers. TCRdb keeps only in-frame clones here, not all; method: immunoSEQ multiplex PCR. The data contain some 200,000 clones, 79% of them singletons. This chain links TRBV19 with TRBJ1-5; maybe TRBD1 (6 bases). The clonotype was recovered from a woman between 45 and 60 years old in good health and CMV-seronegative. Sequencing was performed on PBMCs. Here the CDR3 DNA reads TGTGCCAGTAGTATTAGGGGGAAAGGTAGCAATCAGCCCCAGCATTTT. Its translation is CASSIRGKGSNQPQHF. The full variable domain, completed using reference TRBV19 and TRBJ1-5, is DGGITQSPKYLFRKEGQNVTLSCEQNLNHDAMYWYRQDPGQGLRLIYYSQIVNDFQKGDIAEGYSVSREKKESFPLTVTSAQKNPTAFYLCASSIRGKGSNQPQHFGDGTRLSIL.